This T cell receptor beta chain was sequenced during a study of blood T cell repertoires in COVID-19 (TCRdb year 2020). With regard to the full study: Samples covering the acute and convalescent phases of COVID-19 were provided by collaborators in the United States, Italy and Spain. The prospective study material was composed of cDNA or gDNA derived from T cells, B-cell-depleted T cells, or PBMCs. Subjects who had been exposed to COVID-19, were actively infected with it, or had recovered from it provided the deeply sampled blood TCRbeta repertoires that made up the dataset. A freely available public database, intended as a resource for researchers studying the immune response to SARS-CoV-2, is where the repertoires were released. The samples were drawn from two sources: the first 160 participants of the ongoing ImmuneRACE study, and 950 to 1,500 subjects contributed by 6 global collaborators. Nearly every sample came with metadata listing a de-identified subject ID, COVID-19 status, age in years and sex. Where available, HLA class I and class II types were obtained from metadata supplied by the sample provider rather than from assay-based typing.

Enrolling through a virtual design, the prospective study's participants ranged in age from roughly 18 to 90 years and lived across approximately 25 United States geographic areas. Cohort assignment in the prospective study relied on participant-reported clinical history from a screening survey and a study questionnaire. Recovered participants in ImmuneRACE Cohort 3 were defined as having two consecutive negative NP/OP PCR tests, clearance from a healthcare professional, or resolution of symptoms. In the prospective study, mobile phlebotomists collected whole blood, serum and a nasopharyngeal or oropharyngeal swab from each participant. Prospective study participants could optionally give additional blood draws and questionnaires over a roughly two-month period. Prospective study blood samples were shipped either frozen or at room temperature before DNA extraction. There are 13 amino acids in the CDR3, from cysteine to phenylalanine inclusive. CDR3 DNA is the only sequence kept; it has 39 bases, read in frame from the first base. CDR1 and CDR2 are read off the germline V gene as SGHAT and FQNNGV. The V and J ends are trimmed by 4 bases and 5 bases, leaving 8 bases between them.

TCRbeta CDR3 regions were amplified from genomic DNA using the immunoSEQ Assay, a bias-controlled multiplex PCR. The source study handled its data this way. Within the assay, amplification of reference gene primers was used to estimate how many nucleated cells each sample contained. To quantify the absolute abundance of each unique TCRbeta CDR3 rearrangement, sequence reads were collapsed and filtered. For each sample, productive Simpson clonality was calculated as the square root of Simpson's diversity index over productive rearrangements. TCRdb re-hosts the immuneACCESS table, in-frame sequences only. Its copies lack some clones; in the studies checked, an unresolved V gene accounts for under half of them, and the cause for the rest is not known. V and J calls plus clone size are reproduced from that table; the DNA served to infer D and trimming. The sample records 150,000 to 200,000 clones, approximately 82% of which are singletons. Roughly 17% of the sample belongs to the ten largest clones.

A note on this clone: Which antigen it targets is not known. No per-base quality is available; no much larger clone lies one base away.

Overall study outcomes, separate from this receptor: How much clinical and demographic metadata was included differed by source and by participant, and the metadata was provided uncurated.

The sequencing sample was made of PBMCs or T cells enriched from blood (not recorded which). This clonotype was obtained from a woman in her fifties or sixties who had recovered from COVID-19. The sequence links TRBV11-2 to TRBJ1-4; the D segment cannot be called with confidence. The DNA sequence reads TGTGCCAGCAGCTCCCGAGGGAATGAAAAACTGTTTTTT. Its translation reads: CASSSRGNEKLFF.